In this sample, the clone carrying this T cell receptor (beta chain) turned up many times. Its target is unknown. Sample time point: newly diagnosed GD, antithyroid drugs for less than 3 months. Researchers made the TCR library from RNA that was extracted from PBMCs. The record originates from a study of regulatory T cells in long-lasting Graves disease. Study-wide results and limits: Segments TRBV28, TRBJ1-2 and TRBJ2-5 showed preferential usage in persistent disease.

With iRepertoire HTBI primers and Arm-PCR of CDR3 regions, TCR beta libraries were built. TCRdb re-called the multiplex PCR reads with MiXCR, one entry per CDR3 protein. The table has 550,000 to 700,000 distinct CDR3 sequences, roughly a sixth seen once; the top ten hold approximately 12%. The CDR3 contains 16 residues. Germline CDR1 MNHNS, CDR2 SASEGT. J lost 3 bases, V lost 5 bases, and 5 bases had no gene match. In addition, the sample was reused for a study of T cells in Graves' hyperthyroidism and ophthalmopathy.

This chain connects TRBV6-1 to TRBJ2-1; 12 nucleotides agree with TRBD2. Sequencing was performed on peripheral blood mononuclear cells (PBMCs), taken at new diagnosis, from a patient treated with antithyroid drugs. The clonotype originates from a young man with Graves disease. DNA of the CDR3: TGTGCCAGCAGTATGACTAGCGGGAGCTACTACAATGAGCAGTTCTTC. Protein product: CASSMTSGSYYNEQFF.